These 14 T cell receptor beta chains share one sample of origin, sequenced in a study of CD8+ T cells in alopecia areata. Extracted RNA was reverse transcribed into cDNA, the sequencing template. Clones were sequenced by immunoSEQ multiplex PCR, and TCRdb holds only the in-frame ones, with some missing. The data contain 120,000 to 150,000 clones, approximately 60% of them singletons. Sequencing used CD8+ T cells sorted from blood. The receptors stem from a human donor in good health.

The chain combines TRBV19 with TRBJ1-4; D remains ambiguous. Germline V CDR1 and CDR2: LNHDA, SQIVND (reference sequence). The CDR3 totals 14 residues. V dropped 10 bases and J dropped 0 bases, with 12 bases sitting between them. CDR3 sequence: CATRHTATNEKLFF. In DNA, the CDR3 is TGTGCCACCCGACATACAGCAACTAATGAAAAACTGTTTTTT.

As concerns this clone: The same CDR3 can be traced to other DNA sequences in this sample. The chain uses TRBV29-1 and TRBJ2-7, with TRBD2 identical over 7 bases. The CDR3 has 13 amino acids. Unmatched junction bases numbered 5, after V lost 6 bases and J lost 0 bases. Germline CDR1 is SQVTM and CDR2 is ANQGSEA. This CDR3 is CSVGGGSSYEQYF. The CDR3, as DNA: TGCAGCGTGGGTGGCGGGAGCTCCTACGAGCAGTACTTC.

This clone turned up a few times. The chain joins TRBV29-1 to TRBJ1-2, with 7 bases fitting TRBD1. V trimming: 5 bases; J trimming: 2 bases; junction bases outside the gene matches: 11. The CDR3 has 15 amino acids. The germline V gene has CDR1 SQVTM and CDR2 ANQGSEA. In DNA, the CDR3 is TGCAGCGTTTCTGCTTTGACGGGACAGAACTATGGCTACACCTTC. Its translation is CSVSALTGQNYGYTF. Looking up the rest from reference TRBV29-1 and TRBJ1-2 gives the full variable domain: SAVISQKPSRDICQRGTSLTIQCQVDSQVTMMFWYRQQPGQSLTLIATANQGSEATYESGFVIDKFPISRPNLTFSTLTVSNMSPEDSSIYLCSVSALTGQNYGYTFGSGTRLTVV.

The chain uses TRBV11-2 and TRBJ2-3; 7 positions agree with TRBD1. The CDR3 has 15 residues. V shed 5 bases and J 0 bases; nucleotides not matched to a gene: 5. Germline loops: CDR1 SGHAT, CDR2 FQNNGV. The CDR3 nucleotides are TGTGCCAGCAGCCCTGGGGACAGTAGCACAGATACGCAGTATTTT. Translated, it gives CASSPGDSSTDTQYF.

This clone was recorded a few times. V gene TRBV29-1 combines with J gene TRBJ2-7; D unclear. The V gene's germline CDR1 is SQVTM and CDR2 ANQGSEA. With 4 bases removed from V and 1 base from J, the gap between germline ends came to 5 bases. CDR3 size: 11 residues. CDR3: CSVGRSYEQYF. In DNA, the CDR3 is TGCAGCGTTGGACGGTCCTACGAGCAGTACTTC.

CDR3 amino acids: CASSQRPRGTEAFF. The CDR3, as DNA: TGCGCCAGCAGCCAGCGACCCAGGGGCACTGAAGCTTTCTTT. The chain recombines TRBV4-1 with TRBJ1-1; D may be TRBD1 (6 bases). Per germline, CDR1 MGHRA and CDR2 YSYEKL. CDR3 length equals 14 residues. V gave up 3 bases and J gave up 4 bases, with 12 bases separating them.

This chain connects TRBV5-4 to TRBJ1-1, with 7 bases fitting TRBD1. This CDR3 has 17 residues. Looked up from germline, CDR1 is SGHNT and CDR2 is YYREEE (reference sequence). The V segment lost 4 bases and the J segment 3 bases; nucleotides outside the gene matches: 15. CDR3 DNA: TGTGCCAGCAGCCCCGCGAGGTCAGGGGGGGTTTACACTGAAGCTTTCTTT. Translating gives CASSPARSGGVYTEAFF. Combining the CDR3 with reference TRBV5-4 and TRBJ1-1 gives the whole variable domain ETGVTQSPTHLIKTRGQQVTLRCSSQSGHNTVSWYQQALGQGPQFIFQYYREEENGRGNFPPRFSGLQFPNYSSELNVNALELDDSALYLCASSPARSGGVYTEAFFGQGTRLTVV.

This clone was found a few times. The J gene is TRBJ1-2, the V gene TRBV29-1; possible D gene TRBD1, 5 bases. Trimming stripped 5 bases from V and 1 base from J, with 11 bases between. The CDR3 loop spans 13 amino acids. Germline assignment: CDR1 SQVTM and CDR2 ANQGSEA. The CDR3 loop reads CSVRTRDNYGYTF. Written as DNA, the CDR3 is TGCAGCGTTAGGACCAGGGATAACTATGGCTACACCTTC.

This chain joins TRBV7-9 and TRBJ2-7; D is uncertain. This CDR3 has 12 residues. V was shortened by 5 bases and J by 6 bases, with 11 bases between the two germline ends. Germline CDR1 SEHNR, CDR2 FQNEAQ (reference sequence). In DNA, the CDR3 is TGTGCCAGCAGCCAAGCACGTTCCGAGCAGTACTTC. Translating gives CASSQARSEQYF.

The chain combines TRBV9 with TRBJ2-1, with a weak D call TRBD1 (5 bases). Germline CDR1 reads SGDLS; CDR2 reads YYNGEE. The CDR3 has 16 residues. V shed 0 bases and J shed 9 bases, with 19 bases lying between them. CDR3 bases: TGTGCCAGCAGCGTAGCCGTCGGGCAGGGTAGGAGTGAGCAGTTCTTC. Amino acids: CASSVAVGQGRSEQFF.

The chain uses TRBV7-9 and TRBJ1-1; 8 bases match TRBD1. In germline, CDR1 is SEHNR, CDR2 FQNEAQ (reference sequence). The V and J ends lost 5 bases and 0 bases, in that order; junction bases with no gene match: 5. The CDR3 consists of 15 residues. In nucleotides, the CDR3 is TGTGCCAGCAGCGACAGGGGAGGCCTGAACACTGAAGCTTTCTTT. Protein sequence: CASSDRGGLNTEAFF.

The V call is TRBV11-2, the J call TRBJ1-1, with no clear D. Trimming took 5 bases from V and 5 from J, leaving 12 bases between them. This CDR3 region has 13 residues. CDR1 is SGHAT and CDR2 is FQNNGV in the germline V gene. CDR3 residues: CASSPTHGTEAFF. The CDR3 DNA reads TGTGCCAGCAGCCCTACTCATGGGACTGAAGCTTTCTTT. The full variable domain, in which reference TRBV11-2 and TRBJ1-1 provide the parts outside the CDR3, is EAGVAQSPRYKIIEKRQSVAFWCNPISGHATLYWYQQILGQGPKLLIQFQNNGVVDDSQLPKDRFSAERLKGVDSTLKIQPAKLEDSAVYLCASSPTHGTEAFFGQGTRLTVV.

The genes are TRBV28 and TRBJ1-2, with a tentative D call TRBD1 (6 bases). CDR1 is MDHEN and CDR2 is SYDVKM in the germline V gene. The V and J ends lost 3 bases and 2 bases respectively, with 10 bases between them. The CDR3 is 14 amino acids. CDR3 DNA: TGTGCCAGCAGTTTGGGGGGGCCAAACTATGGCTACACCTTC. It specifies CASSLGGPNYGYTF.

This clone was observed a handful of times. V usage is TRBV9 and J usage is TRBJ1-1; D possibly corresponds to TRBD1 (5 bases). The germline V and J ends were trimmed by 5 bases and 1 base, with 12 bases remaining between them. This CDR3 region has 14 residues. CDR1 and CDR2 from the germline V gene are SGDLS and YYNGEE. The CDR3: CASSSGGGNTEAFF. In nucleotides, the CDR3 is TGTGCCAGCAGTTCAGGCGGGGGGAACACTGAAGCTTTCTTT.